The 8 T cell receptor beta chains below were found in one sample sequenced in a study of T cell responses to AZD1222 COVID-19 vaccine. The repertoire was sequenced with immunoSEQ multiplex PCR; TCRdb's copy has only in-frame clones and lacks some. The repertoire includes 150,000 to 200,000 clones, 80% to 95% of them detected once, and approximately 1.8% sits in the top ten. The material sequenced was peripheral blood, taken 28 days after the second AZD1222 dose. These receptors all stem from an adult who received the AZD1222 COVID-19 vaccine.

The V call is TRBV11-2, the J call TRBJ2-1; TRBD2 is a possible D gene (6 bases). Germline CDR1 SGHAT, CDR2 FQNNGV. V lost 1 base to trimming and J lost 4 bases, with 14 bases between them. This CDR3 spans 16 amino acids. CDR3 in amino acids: CASSLARPSDYNEQFF. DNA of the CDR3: TGTGCCAGCAGCTTAGCGAGGCCTAGCGATTACAATGAGCAGTTCTTC.

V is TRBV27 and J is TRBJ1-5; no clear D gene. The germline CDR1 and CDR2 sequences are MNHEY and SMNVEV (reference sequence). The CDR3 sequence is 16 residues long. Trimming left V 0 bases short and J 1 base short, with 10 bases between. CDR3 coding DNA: TGTGCCAGCAGTTTATCAGGGTTTGTGAGCAATCAGCCCCAGCATTTT. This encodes CASSLSGFVSNQPQHF.

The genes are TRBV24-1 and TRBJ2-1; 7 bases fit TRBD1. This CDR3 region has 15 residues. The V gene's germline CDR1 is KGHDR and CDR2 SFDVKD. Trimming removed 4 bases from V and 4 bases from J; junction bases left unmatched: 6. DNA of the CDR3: TGTGCCACCAGTGACCGGGGACAGAGGTACAATGAGCAGTTCTTC. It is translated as CATSDRGQRYNEQFF.

The CDR3 DNA reads TGTGCCAGCACGGGACTAGGGGCAGGTACGCAGTATTTT. This codes for CASTGLGAGTQYF. The chain employs TRBV3-1 (or the pseudogene TRBV3-2) and TRBJ2-3, with 8 bases aligning to TRBD2. Germline lookup yields CDR1 LGHDT and CDR2 YNNKEL (reference sequence). The V segment lost 7 bases and the J segment 8 bases; nucleotides outside the gene matches: 8. This CDR3 region has 13 residues.

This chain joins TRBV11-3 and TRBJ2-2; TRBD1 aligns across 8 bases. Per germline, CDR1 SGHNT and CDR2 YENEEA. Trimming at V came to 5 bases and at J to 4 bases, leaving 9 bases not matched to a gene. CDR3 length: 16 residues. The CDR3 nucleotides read TGTGCCAGCAGCCACTGGACAGGGACGGGCACCGGGGAGCTGTTTTTT. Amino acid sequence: CASSHWTGTGTGELFF.

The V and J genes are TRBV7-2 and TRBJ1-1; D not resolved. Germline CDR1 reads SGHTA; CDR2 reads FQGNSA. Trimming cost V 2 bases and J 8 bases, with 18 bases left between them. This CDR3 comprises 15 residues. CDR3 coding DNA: TGTGCCAGCAGCTTAATGCTTCCATCCAGCTCCGAAGCTTTCTTT. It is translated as CASSLMLPSSSEAFF.

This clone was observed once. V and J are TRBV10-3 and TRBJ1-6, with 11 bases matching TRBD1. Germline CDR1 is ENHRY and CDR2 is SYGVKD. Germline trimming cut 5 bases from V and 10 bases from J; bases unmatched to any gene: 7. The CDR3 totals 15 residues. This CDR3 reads CAISPRTGGGSPLHF. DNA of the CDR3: TGTGCCATCAGTCCACGGACAGGGGGCGGATCACCCCTCCACTTT.

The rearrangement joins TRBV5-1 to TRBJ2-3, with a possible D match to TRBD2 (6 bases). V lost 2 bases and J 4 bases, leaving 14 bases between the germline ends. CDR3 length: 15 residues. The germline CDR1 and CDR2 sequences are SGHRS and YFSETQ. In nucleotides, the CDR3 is TGCGCCAGCAGCTTAGTCGGGAGTGTAGCAGATACGCAGTATTTT. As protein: CASSLVGSVADTQYF.